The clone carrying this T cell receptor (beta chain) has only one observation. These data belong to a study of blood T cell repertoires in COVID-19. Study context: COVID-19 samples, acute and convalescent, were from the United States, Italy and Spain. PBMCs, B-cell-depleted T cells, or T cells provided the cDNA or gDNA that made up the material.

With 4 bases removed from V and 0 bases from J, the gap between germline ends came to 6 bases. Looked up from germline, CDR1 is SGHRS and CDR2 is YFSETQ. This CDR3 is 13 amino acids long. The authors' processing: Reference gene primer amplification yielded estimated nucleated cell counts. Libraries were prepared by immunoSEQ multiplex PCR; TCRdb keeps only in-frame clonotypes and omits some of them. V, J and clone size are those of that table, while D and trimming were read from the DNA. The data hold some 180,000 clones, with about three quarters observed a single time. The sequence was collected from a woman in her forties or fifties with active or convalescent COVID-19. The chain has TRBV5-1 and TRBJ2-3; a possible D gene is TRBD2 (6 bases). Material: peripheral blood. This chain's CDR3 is CASSGTSTDTQYF. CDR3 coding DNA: TGCGCCAGCAGCGGGACTAGCACAGATACGCAGTATTTT.